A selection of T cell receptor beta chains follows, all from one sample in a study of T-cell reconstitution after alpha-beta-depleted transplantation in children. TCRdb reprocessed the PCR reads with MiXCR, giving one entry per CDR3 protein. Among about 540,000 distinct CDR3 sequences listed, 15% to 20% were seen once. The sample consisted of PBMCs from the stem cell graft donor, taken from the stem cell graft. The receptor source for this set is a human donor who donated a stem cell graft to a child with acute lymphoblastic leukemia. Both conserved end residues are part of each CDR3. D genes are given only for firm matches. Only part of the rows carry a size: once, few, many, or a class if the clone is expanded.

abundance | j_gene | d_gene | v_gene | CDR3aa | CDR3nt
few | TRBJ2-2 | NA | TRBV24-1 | CATSDSYGPRGNTGELFF | TGTGCCACCAGTGACTCATACGGGCCCAGGGGAAACACCGGGGAGCTGTTTTTT
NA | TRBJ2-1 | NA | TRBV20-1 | CSARENGIGKNEQFF | TGCAGTGCTAGAGAGAACGGGATAGGAAAAAATGAGCAGTTCTTC
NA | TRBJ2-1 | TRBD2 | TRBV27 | CASSSAGTYNEQFF | TGTGCCAGCAGTTCAGCGGGAACCTACAATGAGCAGTTCTTC
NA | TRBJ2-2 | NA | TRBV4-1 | CASSLHDWTLSSTGELFF | TGCGCCAGCAGCCTGCACGACTGGACTCTCTCGTCCACCGGGGAGCTGTTTTTT
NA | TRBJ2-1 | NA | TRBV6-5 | CASSYSINKSRGSYNEQFF | TGTGCCAGCAGTTACTCGATCAACAAATCGCGGGGCTCCTACAATGAGCAGTTCTTC
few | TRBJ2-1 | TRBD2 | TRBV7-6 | CASSFSGRGEQFF | TGTGCCAGCAGCTTTAGCGGGAGGGGTGAGCAGTTCTTC
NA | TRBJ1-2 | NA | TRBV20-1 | CSARVADINYGYTF | TGCAGTGCTAGAGTCGCGGATATTAACTATGGCTACACCTTC
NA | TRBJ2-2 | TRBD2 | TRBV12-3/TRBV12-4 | CASSMSLAGFLGGELFF | TGTGCCAGCAGTATGTCTCTAGCGGGATTTCTCGGCGGGGAGCTGTTTTTT
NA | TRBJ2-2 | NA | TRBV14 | CASSYSAKGGELFF | TGTGCCAGCAGCTACTCAGCCAAGGGCGGGGAGCTGTTTTTT
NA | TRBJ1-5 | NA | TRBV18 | CASSPQGRNQPQHF | TGTGCCAGCTCACCTCAGGGTCGCAATCAGCCCCAGCATTTT
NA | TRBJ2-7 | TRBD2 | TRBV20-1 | CSAKPSGRYEQYF | TGCAGTGCTAAGCCTAGCGGACGCTACGAGCAGTACTTC
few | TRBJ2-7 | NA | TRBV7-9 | CASSLETVSYEQYF | TGTGCCAGCAGCTTAGAAACGGTCTCCTACGAGCAGTACTTC
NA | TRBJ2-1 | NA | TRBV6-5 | CASSYSFGTHNEQFF | TGTGCCAGCAGTTACTCATTCGGGACGCACAATGAGCAGTTCTTC
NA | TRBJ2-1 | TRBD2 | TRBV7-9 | CASIGLVDNEQFF | TGTGCCAGCATAGGACTAGTCGACAATGAGCAGTTCTTC
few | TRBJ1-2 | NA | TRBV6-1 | CASSEGAVYGYTF | TGTGCCAGCAGTGAAGGCGCAGTTTATGGCTACACCTTC
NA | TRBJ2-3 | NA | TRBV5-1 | CASSLDQGVYGGTDTQYF | TGCGCCAGCAGCTTGGATCAGGGAGTTTACGGTGGGACAGATACGCAGTATTTT
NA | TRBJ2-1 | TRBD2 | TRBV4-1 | CASSLRTSGLYNEQFF | TGCGCCAGCAGCCTGAGGACTAGCGGGCTCTACAATGAGCAGTTCTTC
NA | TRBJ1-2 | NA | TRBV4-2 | CASSQEGSVGYGYTF | TGTGCCAGCAGCCAAGAGGGGTCGGTAGGCTATGGCTACACCTTC
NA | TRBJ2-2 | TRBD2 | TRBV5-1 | CASSLGASGRVGELFF | TGCGCCAGCAGCCTGGGGGCTAGCGGGAGAGTCGGGGAGCTGTTTTTT
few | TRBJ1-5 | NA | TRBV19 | CASSIGDKGRMNKVYQPQHF | TGTGCCAGTAGTATAGGGGACAAGGGCCGGATGAACAAGGTATATCAGCCCCAGCATTTT
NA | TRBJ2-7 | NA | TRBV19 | CASSRREFGRALRGDEQYF | TGTGCCAGTAGTAGGAGGGAGTTCGGCAGGGCCCTTCGCGGGGACGAGCAGTACTTC
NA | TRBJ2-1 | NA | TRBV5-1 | CASSLLSRGGDEQFF | TGCGCCAGCAGCTTGTTGAGTCGGGGTGGGGATGAGCAGTTCTTC
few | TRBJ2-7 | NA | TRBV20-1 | CSARTAYSYEQYF | TGCAGTGCTAGGACTGCCTACTCCTACGAGCAGTACTTC
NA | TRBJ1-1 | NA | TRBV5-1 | CASSSQNRRVNTEAFF | TGCGCCAGCAGCTCCCAGAATAGACGGGTGAACACTGAAGCTTTCTTT
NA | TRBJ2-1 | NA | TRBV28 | CASSLSGSDLDKFF | TGTGCCAGCAGTTTATCGGGGTCGGACCTCGATAAGTTCTTC
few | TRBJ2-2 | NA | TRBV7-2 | CASSLGMLSGELFF | TGTGCCAGCAGCTTAGGGATGCTCAGCGGGGAGCTGTTTTTT
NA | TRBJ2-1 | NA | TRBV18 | CASSLTGPSGIYNEQFF | TGTGCCAGCTCCCTAACAGGGCCAAGCGGGATTTACAATGAGCAGTTCTTC
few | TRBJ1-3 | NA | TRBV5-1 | CASSLGIPTGSGNTIYF | TGCGCCAGCAGCTTGGGAATCCCTACCGGCTCTGGAAACACCATATATTTT
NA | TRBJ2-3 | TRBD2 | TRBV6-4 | CASSEQRGSTDTQYF | TGTGCCAGCAGTGAGCAGCGGGGTAGCACAGATACGCAGTATTTT
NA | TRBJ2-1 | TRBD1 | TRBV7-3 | CASSPWTGGSHNEQFF | TGTGCCAGCAGCCCGTGGACAGGGGGTTCACACAATGAGCAGTTCTTC
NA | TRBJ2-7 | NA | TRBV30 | CAWSVRGSYEQYF | TGTGCCTGGAGTGTACGGGGCAGCTACGAGCAGTACTTC
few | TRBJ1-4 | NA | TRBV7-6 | CASSTPRGAGVNEKLFF | TGTGCCAGCAGCACCCCACGGGGGGCAGGGGTAAATGAAAAACTGTTTTTT
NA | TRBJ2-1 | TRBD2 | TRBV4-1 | CASSQVPLAGVDEQFF | TGCGCCAGCAGCCAAGTTCCCCTAGCGGGAGTCGATGAGCAGTTCTTC
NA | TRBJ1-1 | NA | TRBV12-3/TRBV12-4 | CASSFQGRPEAFF | TGTGCCAGCAGTTTTCAGGGTCGCCCTGAAGCTTTCTTT
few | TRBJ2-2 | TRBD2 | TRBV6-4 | CASSDSEREFRLDGELFF | TGTGCCAGCAGTGACTCAGAGCGGGAGTTCAGGCTGGACGGGGAGCTGTTTTTT
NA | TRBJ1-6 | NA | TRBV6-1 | CASSPGLLNSPLHF | TGTGCCAGCAGTCCGGGACTCCTTAATTCACCCCTCCACTTT
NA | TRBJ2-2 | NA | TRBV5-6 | CASSFDSRNTGELFF | TGTGCCAGCAGTTTCGACAGTAGGAACACCGGGGAGCTGTTTTTT
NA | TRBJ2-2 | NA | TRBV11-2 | CASSSLEANTGELFF | TGTGCCAGCAGCTCACTAGAGGCGAACACCGGGGAGCTGTTTTTT